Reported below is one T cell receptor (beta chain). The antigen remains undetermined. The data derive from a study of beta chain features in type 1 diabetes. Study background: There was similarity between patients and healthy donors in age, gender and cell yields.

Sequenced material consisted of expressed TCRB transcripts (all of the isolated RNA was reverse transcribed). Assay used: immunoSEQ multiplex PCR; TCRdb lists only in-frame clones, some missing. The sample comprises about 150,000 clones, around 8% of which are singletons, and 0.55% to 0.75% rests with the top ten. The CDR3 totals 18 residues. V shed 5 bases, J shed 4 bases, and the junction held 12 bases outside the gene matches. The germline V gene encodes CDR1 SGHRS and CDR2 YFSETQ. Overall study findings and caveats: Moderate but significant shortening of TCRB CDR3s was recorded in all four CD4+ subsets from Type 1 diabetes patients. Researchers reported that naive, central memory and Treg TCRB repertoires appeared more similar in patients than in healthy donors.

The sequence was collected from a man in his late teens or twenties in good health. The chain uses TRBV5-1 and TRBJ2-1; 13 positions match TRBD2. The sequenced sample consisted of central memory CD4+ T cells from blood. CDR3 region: CASREGLAGSRRYNEQFF. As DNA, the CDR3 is TGCGCCAGCAGGGAGGGACTAGCGGGGTCCCGACGTTACAATGAGCAGTTCTTC.